Below, one TCR beta chain is given with its context. V was shortened by 2 bases and J by 2 bases, with 7 bases between the two germline ends. This CDR3 is built from 14 residues. Germline V lookup: CDR1 SNHLY, CDR2 FYNNEI. This entry is derived from a study of blood T cell repertoires in COVID-19. About the research overall: PBMCs, B-cell-depleted T cells, or T cells provided the cDNA or gDNA that made up the material.

Two negative PCRs, clearance, or symptom resolution characterized the recovered Cohort 3 donors. As originally analysed: Amplification of reference gene primers was used by the study to estimate nucleated cell counts. Using immunoSEQ multiplex PCR, the repertoire was profiled, and TCRdb retains in-frame clones only, with some absent. D and trimming come from the DNA, and the V and J calls and clone size come from that table. In the table there are about 200,000 clones, approximately 82% of which are singletons. The chain recombines TRBV2 with TRBJ1-5; D is possibly TRBD1 (5 bases). The sample consisted of PBMCs or T cells enriched from blood (not recorded which). This sequence was found in a man aged 35-49 years who had recovered from COVID-19. This CDR3 is CASSEWGGNQPQHF. The CDR3 DNA follows: TGTGCCAGCAGTGAATGGGGGGGCAATCAGCCCCAGCATTTT.